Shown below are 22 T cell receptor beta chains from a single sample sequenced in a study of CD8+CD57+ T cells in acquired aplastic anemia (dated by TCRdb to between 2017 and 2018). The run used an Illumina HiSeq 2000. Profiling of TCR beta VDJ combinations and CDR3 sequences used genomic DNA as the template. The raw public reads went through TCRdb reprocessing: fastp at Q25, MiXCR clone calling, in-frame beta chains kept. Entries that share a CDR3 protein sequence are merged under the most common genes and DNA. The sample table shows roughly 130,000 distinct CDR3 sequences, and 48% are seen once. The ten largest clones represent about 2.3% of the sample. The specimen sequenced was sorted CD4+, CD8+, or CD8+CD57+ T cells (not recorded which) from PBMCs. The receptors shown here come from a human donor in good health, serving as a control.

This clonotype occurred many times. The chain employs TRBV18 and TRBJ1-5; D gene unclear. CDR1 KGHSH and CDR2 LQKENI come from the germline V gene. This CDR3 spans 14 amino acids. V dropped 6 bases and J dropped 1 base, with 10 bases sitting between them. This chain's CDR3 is CASSHGLSNQPQHF. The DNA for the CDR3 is TGTGCCAGCTCGCACGGATTGAGCAATCAGCCCCAGCATTTT.

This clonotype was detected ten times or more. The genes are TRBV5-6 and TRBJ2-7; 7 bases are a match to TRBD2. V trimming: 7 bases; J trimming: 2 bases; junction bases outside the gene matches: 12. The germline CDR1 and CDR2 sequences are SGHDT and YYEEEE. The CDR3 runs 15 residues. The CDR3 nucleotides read TGTGCCAGCTGGTTGTTGGGAGGGGAGGCCTACGAGCAGTACTTC. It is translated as CASWLLGGEAYEQYF.

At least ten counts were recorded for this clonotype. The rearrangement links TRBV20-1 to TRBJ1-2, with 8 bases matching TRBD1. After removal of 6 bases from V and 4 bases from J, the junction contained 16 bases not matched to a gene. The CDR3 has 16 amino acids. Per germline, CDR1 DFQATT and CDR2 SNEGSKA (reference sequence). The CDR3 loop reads CSASARTGTLIYGYTF. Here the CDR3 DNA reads TGCAGTGCGAGCGCCCGGACAGGGACTCTTATCTATGGCTACACCTTC.

This CDR3 reads CASKTPGQNYEQYF. In DNA form, the CDR3 reads TGTGCCAGCAAGACGCCGGGACAAAATTACGAGCAGTACTTC. The chain couples TRBV2 to TRBJ2-7; a possible D gene is TRBD1 (6 bases). V gave up 7 bases and J gave up 4 bases, with 17 bases separating them. CDR3 length: 14 amino acids. Germline CDR1 SNHLY, CDR2 FYNNEI.

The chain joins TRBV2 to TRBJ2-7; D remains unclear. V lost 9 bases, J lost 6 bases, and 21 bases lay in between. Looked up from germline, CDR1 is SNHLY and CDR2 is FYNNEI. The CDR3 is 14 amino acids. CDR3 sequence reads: CASNYLKGPVEQYF. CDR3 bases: TGTGCCAGTAACTATCTAAAGGGCCCAGTCGAGCAGTACTTC.

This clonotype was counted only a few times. The CDR3 DNA follows: TGTGCCAGCAGTGAATCACGACACAACAGAGAGACCCAGTACTTC. This gives the protein CASSESRHNRETQYF. The chain joins TRBV25-1 to TRBJ2-5; D not certain. This CDR3 has 15 residues. The V and J ends lost 1 base and 4 bases respectively, with 13 bases between them. The germline V gene has CDR1 MGHDK and CDR2 SYGVNS.

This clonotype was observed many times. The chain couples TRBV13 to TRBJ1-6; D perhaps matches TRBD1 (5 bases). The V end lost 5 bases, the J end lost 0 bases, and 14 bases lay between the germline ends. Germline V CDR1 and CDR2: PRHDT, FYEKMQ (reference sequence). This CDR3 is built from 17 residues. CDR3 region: CASSLQDKSSYNSPLHF. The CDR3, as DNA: TGTGCCAGCAGCCTCCAGGACAAGAGCTCCTATAATTCACCCCTCCACTTT. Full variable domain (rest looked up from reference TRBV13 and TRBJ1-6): AAGVIQSPRHLIKEKRETATLKCYPIPRHDTVYWYQQGPGQDPQFLISFYEKMQSDKGSIPDRFSAQQFSDYHSELNMSSLELGDSALYFCASSLQDKSSYNSPLHFGNGTRLTVT.

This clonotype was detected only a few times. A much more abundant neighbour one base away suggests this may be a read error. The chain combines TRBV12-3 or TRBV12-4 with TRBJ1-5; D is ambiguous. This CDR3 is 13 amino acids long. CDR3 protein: CAGSFGEYQPQHF. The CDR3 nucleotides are TGTGCCGGCAGTTTTGGGGAGTACCAGCCCCAGCATTTT.

The CDR3 sequence: CSVEIGADTQYF. CDR3 DNA sequence: TGCAGCGTTGAGATCGGGGCAGATACGCAGTATTTT. J is TRBJ2-3 and V is TRBV29-1, with a tentative D call TRBD2 (5 bases). The CDR3 covers 12 residues. Germline V gene data show CDR1 as SQVTM and CDR2 as ANQGSEA. With 3 bases removed from V and 4 bases from J, the gap between germline ends came to 8 bases.

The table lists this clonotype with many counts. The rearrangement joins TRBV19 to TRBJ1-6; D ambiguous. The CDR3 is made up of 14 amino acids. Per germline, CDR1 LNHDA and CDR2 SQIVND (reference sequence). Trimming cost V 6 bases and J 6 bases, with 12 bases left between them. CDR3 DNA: TGTGCCAGTAGCCTAAAGGAGTTTAATTCACCCCTCCACTTT. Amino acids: CASSLKEFNSPLHF.

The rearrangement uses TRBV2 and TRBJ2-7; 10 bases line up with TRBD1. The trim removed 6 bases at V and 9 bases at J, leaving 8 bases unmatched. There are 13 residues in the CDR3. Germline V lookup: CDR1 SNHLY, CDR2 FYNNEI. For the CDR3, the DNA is TGTGCCAGCAGGGGCGGGACAGGGGTTGTGCAGTACGTC. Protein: CASRGGTGVVQYV.

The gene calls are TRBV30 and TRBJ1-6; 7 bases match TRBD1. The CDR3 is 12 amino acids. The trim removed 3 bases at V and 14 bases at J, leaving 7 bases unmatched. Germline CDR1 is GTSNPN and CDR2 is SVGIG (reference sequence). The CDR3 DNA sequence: TGTGCCTGGAGGACAGGGACGACGACCCTCCACTTT. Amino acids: CAWRTGTTTLHF.

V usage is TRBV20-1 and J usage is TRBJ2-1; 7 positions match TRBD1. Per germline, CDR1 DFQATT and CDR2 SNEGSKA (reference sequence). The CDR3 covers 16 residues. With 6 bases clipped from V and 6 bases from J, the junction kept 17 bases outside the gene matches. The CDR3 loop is CSASRKDRVPTNEQFF. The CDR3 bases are TGCAGTGCCAGCAGGAAAGACAGGGTCCCAACCAATGAGCAGTTCTTC.

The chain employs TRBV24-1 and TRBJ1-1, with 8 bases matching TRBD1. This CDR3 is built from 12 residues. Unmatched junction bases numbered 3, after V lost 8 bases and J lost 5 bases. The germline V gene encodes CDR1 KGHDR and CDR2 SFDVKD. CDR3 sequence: CATTDRGTEAFF. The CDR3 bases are TGTGCCACCACCGACAGGGGAACTGAAGCTTTCTTT.

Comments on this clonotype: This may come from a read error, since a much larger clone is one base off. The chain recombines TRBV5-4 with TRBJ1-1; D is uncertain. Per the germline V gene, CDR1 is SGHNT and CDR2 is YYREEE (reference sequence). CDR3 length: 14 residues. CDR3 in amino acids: CASNLVAGNTEAFF. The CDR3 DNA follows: TGTGCCAGCAACTTGGTAGCGGGGAACACTGAAGCTTTCTTT.

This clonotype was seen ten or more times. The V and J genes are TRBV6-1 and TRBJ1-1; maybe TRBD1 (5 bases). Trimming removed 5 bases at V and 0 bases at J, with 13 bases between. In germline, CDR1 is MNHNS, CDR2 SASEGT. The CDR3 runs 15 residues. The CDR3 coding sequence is TGTGCCAGCAGTACAAGACAGACCATGAACACTGAAGCTTTCTTT. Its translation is CASSTRQTMNTEAFF.

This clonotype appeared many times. DNA of the CDR3: TGTGCCAGCAGCGTAGCTGGGACACTGTATGGCTACACCTTC. Translating gives CASSVAGTLYGYTF. This chain connects TRBV9 to TRBJ1-2; a possible D gene is TRBD1 (6 bases). From germline, CDR1 is SGDLS and CDR2 YYNGEE. The CDR3 is 14 residues long. Trimming removed 0 bases at V and 5 bases at J, with 11 bases between.

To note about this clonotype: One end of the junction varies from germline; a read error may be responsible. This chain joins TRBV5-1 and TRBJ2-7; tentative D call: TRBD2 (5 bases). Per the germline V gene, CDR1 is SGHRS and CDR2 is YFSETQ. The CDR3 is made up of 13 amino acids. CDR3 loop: CASSRIRGSERYF. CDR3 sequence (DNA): TGCGCCAGCAGCCGGATTCGGGGTAGCGAGCGGTACTTC.

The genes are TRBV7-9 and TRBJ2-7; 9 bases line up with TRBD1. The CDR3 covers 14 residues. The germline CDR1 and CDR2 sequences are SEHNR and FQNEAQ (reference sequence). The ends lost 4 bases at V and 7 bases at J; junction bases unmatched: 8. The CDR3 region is CASSSGTGTGEQYF. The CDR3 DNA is TGTGCCAGCAGCTCCGGGACAGGGACGGGGGAGCAGTACTTC.

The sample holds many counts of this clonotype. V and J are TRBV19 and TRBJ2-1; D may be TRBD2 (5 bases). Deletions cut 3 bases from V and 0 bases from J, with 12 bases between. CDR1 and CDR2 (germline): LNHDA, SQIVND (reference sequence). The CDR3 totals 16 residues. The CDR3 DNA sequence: TGTGCCAGTAGTATGTCGGGGTCGGGCTCCTACAATGAGCAGTTCTTC. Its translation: CASSMSGSGSYNEQFF. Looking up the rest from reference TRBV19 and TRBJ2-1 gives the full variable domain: DGGITQSPKYLFRKEGQNVTLSCEQNLNHDAMYWYRQDPGQGLRLIYYSQIVNDFQKGDIAEGYSVSREKKESFPLTVTSAQKNPTAFYLCASSMSGSGSYNEQFFGPGTRLTVL.

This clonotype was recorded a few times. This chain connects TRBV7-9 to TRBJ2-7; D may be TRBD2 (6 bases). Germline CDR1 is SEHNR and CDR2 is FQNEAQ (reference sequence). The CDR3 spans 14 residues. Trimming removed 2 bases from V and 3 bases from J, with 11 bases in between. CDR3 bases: TGTGCCAGCAGCTTACGGACCGGGGGCTACGAGCAGTACTTC. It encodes CASSLRTGGYEQYF.

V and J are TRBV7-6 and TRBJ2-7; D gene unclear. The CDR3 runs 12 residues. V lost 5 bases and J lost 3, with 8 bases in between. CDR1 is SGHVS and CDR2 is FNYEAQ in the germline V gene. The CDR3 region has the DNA TGTGCCAGCAGCCTGGAATACTACGAGCAGTACTTC. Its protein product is CASSLEYYEQYF. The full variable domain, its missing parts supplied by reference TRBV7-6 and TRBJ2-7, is GAGVSQSPRYKVTKRGQDVALRCDPISGHVSLYWYRQALGQGPEFLTYFNYEAQQDKSGLPNDRFSAERPEGSISTLTIQRTEQRDSAMYRCASSLEYYEQYFGPGTRLTVT.